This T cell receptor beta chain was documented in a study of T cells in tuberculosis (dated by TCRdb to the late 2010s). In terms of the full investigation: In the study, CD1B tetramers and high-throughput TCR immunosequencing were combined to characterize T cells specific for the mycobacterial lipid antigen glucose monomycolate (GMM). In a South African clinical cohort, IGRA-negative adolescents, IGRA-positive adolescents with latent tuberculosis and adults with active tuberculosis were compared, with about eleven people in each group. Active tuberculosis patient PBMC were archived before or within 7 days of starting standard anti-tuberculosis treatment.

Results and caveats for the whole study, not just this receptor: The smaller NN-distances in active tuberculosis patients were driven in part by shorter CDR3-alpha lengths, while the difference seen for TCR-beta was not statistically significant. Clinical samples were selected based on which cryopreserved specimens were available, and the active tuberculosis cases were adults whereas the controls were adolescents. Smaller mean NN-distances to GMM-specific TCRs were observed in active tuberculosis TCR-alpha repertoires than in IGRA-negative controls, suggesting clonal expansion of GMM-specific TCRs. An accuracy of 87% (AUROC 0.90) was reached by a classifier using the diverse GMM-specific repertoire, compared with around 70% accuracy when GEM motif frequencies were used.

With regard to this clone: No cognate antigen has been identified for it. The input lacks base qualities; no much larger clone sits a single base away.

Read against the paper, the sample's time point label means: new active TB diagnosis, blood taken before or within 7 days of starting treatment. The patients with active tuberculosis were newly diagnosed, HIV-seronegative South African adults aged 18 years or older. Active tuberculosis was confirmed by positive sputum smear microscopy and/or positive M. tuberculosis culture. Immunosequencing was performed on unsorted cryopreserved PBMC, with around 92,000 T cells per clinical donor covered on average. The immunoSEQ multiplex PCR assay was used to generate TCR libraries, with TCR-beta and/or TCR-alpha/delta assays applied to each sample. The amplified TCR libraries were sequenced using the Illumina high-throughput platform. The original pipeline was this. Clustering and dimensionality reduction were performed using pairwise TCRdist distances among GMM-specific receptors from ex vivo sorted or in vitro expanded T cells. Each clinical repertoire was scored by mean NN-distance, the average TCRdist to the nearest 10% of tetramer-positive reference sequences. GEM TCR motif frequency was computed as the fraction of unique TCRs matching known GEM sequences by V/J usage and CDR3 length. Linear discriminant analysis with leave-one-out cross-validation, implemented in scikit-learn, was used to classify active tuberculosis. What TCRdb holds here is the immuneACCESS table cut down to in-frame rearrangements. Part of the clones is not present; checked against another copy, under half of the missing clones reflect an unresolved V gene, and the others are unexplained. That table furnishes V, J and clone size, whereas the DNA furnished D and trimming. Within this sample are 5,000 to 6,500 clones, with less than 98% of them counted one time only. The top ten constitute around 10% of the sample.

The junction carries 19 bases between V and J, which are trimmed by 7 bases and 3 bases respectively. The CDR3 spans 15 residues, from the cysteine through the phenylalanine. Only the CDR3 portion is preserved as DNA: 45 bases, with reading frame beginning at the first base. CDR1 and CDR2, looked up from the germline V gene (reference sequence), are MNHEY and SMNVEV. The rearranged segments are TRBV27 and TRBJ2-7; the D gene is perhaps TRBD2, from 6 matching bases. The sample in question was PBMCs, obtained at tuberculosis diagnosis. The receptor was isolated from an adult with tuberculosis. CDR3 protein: CASIERGTPGYEQYF. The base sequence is TGTGCCAGCATAGAACGAGGGACTCCCGGCTACGAGCAGTACTTC.